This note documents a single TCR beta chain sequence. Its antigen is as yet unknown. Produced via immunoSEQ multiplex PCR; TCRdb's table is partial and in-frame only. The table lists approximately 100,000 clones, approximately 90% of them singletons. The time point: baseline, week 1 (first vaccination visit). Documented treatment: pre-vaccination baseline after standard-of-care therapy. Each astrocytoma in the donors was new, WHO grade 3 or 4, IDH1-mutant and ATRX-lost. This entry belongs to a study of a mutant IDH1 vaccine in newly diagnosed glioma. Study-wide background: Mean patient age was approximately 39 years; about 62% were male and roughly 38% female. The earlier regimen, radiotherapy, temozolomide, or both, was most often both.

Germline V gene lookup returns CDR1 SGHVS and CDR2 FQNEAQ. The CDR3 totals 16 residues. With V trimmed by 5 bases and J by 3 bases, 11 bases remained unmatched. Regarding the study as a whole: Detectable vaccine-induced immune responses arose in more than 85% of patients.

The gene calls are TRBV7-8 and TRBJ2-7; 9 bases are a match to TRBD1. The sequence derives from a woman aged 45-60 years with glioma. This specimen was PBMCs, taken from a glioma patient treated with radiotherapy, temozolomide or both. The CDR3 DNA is TGTGCCAGCAGCCCCGTGGCGGGACAGGGCTACTACGAGCAGTACTTC. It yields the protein CASSPVAGQGYYEQYF.